A single T cell receptor (beta chain) is shown here with its context. This specimen belongs to a study of early T cells in non-severe SARS-CoV-2 infection. Germline V CDR1 and CDR2: KGHSH, LQKENI. The CDR3 is 13 residues long. V gave up 2 bases and J gave up 5 bases, with 9 bases separating them. A single record per CDR3 protein comes from TCRdb applying MiXCR to the 5' RACE reads. This sample yields about 30,000 distinct CDR3 sequences, of which about 5.3% are seen a single time; roughly 22% belongs to the top ten. The sequenced material came from whole blood. V usage is TRBV18 and J usage is TRBJ1-1; weak D call: TRBD1 (5 bases). This receptor was taken from an adult who was a healthcare worker with PCR-confirmed SARS-CoV-2 infection or an uninfected control (not recorded which). CDR3 protein: CASSPIRETEAFF. DNA of the CDR3: TGTGCCAGCTCACCAATCAGGGAAACTGAAGCTTTCTTT.